One and the same sample provided the 21 T cell receptor beta chains below, sequenced in a study of low-dose radiotherapy and immunotherapy resistance in tumors. TRAV and TRBV primers primed cDNA for both TCRalpha and TCRbeta. Over about 19 PCR cycles, TCRs were amplified from a constant-region primer and V-primer adapter. TCRdb re-analysed the reads in MiXCR, keeping a single row per CDR3 protein. The top ten clones hold approximately 5.9% of a sample with approximately 7,300 distinct CDR3 sequences, roughly 88% of them seen once. The receptors were sampled from a human donor with advanced metastatic prostate, ovarian, gallbladder or colorectal cancer (not recorded which). This table probably holds off-target reads from a library built for another chain.

This clonotype was detected once. The chain has TRBV5-1 and TRBJ2-3; D might be TRBD1 (6 bases). V lost 0 bases and J 4 bases, leaving 9 bases between the germline ends. This CDR3 has 14 residues. CDR1 and CDR2 (germline): SGHRS, YFSETQ. The CDR3 nucleotides are TGCGCCAGCAGCTTGGCACAGGGAGCAGATACGCAGTATTTT. It specifies CASSLAQGADTQYF. Full variable domain (missing parts from reference TRBV5-1 and TRBJ2-3): KAGVTQTPRYLIKTRGQQVTLSCSPISGHRSVSWYQQTPGQGLQFLFEYFSETQRNKGNFPGRFSGRQFSNSRSEMNVSTLELGDSALYLCASSLAQGADTQYFGPGTRLTVL.

V and J are TRBV13 and TRBJ2-3; D perhaps matches TRBD1 (5 bases). The V end lost 5 bases, the J end lost 4 bases, and 13 bases lay between the germline ends. The length of the CDR3 is 14 residues. Germline CDR1 and CDR2: PRHDT and FYEKMQ (reference sequence). CDR3 amino acids: CASSPTWGPDTQYF. The CDR3 DNA is TGTGCCAGCAGCCCCACCTGGGGCCCAGATACGCAGTATTTT.

V and J are TRBV18 and TRBJ2-1; tentatively, D is TRBD1 (6 bases). The CDR3 totals 15 residues. Germline-derived CDR1 and CDR2 are KGHSH and LQKENI. V lost 2 bases and J lost 4, with 12 bases in between. The chain's CDR3 is CASSPGQGSYNEQFF. CDR3 sequence (DNA): TGTGCCAGCTCACCAGGGCAGGGGTCTTACAATGAGCAGTTCTTC.

This clonotype was picked up one time. The gene calls are TRBV5-5 and TRBJ1-2, with D maybe TRBD1 (6 bases). Trimming took 4 bases from V and 10 from J, leaving 14 bases between them. This CDR3 comprises 12 residues. Germline V gene data show CDR1 as SGHKS and CDR2 as YYEKEE (reference sequence). This CDR3 is CASSSMGADYTF. Here the CDR3 DNA reads TGTGCCAGCAGCAGCATGGGGGCCGACTACACCTTC.

J is TRBJ1-1 and V is TRBV18, with 7 bases aligning to TRBD1. V lost 3 bases, J lost 11 bases, and 12 bases stayed unmatched. The CDR3 is 14 residues long. Germline V CDR1 and CDR2: KGHSH, LQKENI. The CDR3 DNA reads as TGTGCCAGCTCACCGAATAGGGGGCGTTTGTCGGCTTTCTTT. Residues: CASSPNRGRLSAFF.

The chain combines TRBV9 with TRBJ1-2, with D possibly being TRBD1 (6 bases). V was shortened by 4 bases and J by 3 bases, with 10 bases between the two germline ends. CDR1 SGDLS and CDR2 YYNGEE come from the germline V gene. This CDR3 is built from 13 residues. The CDR3 reads CASSLQGYYGYTF. The CDR3, as DNA: TGTGCCAGCAGCTTACAGGGCTACTATGGCTACACCTTC.

This clonotype appeared a single time. J is TRBJ1-6 and V is TRBV7-6, with a weak D call TRBD1 (6 bases). CDR3 length equals 15 residues. Germline loops: CDR1 SGHVS, CDR2 FNYEAQ. The V gene lost 1 base and the J gene lost 7 bases, with 11 bases spanning the gap. CDR3 residues: CASSLGGRGNSPLHF. Written as DNA, the CDR3 is TGTGCCAGCAGCTTAGGTGGCAGGGGAAATTCACCCCTCCACTTT.

CDR3 residues: CAISRGASTDTQYF. DNA for the CDR3: TGTGCCATCAGTCGGGGGGCTAGCACAGATACGCAGTATTTT. The rearrangement joins TRBV10-3 to TRBJ2-3, with D maybe TRBD2 (7 bases). The CDR3 is 14 residues long. V shed 5 bases and J shed 0 bases, with 9 bases lying between them. CDR1 ENHRY and CDR2 SYGVKD come from the germline V gene.

J is TRBJ2-2 and V is TRBV6-5, with 12 bases identical to TRBD2. Germline V gene data show CDR1 as MNHEY and CDR2 as SVGAGI. This CDR3 spans 16 amino acids. J lost 3 bases, V lost 6 bases, and 5 bases had no gene match. For the CDR3, the DNA is TGTGCCAGCAGGTCTCCTAGCGGGGGGGACACCGGGGAGCTGTTTTTT. The encoded protein is CASRSPSGGDTGELFF.

The sample holds one count of this clonotype. The chain couples TRBV5-1 to TRBJ2-1; 10 bases match TRBD2. The CDR3 totals 19 residues. The V segment lost 0 bases and the J segment 0 bases; nucleotides outside the gene matches: 9. CDR1 is SGHRS, CDR2 YFSETQ, per germline. The CDR3 loop reads CASSLALAGVPGSYNEQFF. CDR3 in DNA: TGCGCCAGCAGCTTGGCCCTAGCGGGGGTCCCGGGCTCCTACAATGAGCAGTTCTTC.

The CDR3 bases are TGTGCCAGCAGCAAGCGACTAGCGGAAACCTACAATGAGCAGTTCTTC. It translates to CASSKRLAETYNEQFF. The chain has TRBV7-9 and TRBJ2-1, with TRBD2 matching over 9 bases. There are 16 residues in the CDR3. V lost 5 bases and J lost 2; bases outside the gene matches: 7. Germline lookup yields CDR1 SEHNR and CDR2 FQNEAQ (reference sequence).

This clonotype appeared a single time. This chain connects TRBV28 to TRBJ2-7; TRBD1 matches 7 bases. Trimming cost V 1 base and J 1 base; bases outside gene matches: 7. The germline gives CDR1 MDHEN, CDR2 SYDVKM. The CDR3 contains 16 residues. CDR3 amino acids: CASSLYRAGGSYEQYF. The CDR3 DNA reads as TGTGCCAGCAGTTTATATCGGGCAGGGGGTTCCTACGAGCAGTACTTC.

This sequence joins TRBV27 and TRBJ2-5; TRBD1 agrees at 8 bases. Per the germline V gene, CDR1 is MNHEY and CDR2 is SMNVEV (reference sequence). CDR3 length equals 16 residues. V was clipped by 2 bases and J by 5 bases; unmatched bases: 10. The chain's CDR3 is CASSLGVRGRGETQYF. CDR3 in DNA: TGTGCCAGCAGTTTAGGCGTCAGGGGGCGCGGGGAGACCCAGTACTTC.

The V and J genes are TRBV4-1 and TRBJ1-1; the match to TRBD1 covers 8 bases. Looked up from germline, CDR1 is MGHRA and CDR2 is YSYEKL. V trimming: 5 bases; J trimming: 4 bases; junction bases outside the gene matches: 9. The CDR3 is made up of 15 amino acids. CDR3 region: CASSYSGTGGTEAFF. In nucleotides, the CDR3 is TGCGCCAGCAGCTACTCCGGGACAGGCGGCACTGAAGCTTTCTTT.

The gene calls are TRBV9 and TRBJ1-1; 7 bases map to TRBD1. CDR1 SGDLS and CDR2 YYNGEE come from the germline V gene. There are 15 residues in the CDR3. V trimming: 4 bases; J trimming: 2 bases; junction bases outside the gene matches: 8. The CDR3: CASSPQGDLNTEAFF. CDR3 nucleotide sequence: TGTGCCAGCAGCCCCCAGGGGGACTTAAACACTGAAGCTTTCTTT.

The gene calls are TRBV29-1 and TRBJ2-1; 9 bases align to TRBD1. Germline trimming cut 7 bases from V and 9 bases from J; bases unmatched to any gene: 13. Germline V lookup: CDR1 SQVTM, CDR2 ANQGSEA. CDR3 size: 14 residues. Written as DNA, the CDR3 is TGCAGCGCCTGGGACAGGGCCGGTTTTAGTGAGCAGTTCTTC. This sequence encodes CSAWDRAGFSEQFF.

This clonotype was observed a single time. This chain links TRBV18 with TRBJ2-7; D perhaps matches TRBD2 (5 bases). Trimming removed 4 bases from V and 1 base from J, with 26 bases in between. CDR1 is KGHSH, CDR2 LQKENI, per germline. The CDR3 extends over 19 amino acids. This chain's CDR3 is CASSRGQDFVVPRSYEQYF. The CDR3 nucleotides are TGTGCCAGCTCACGAGGGCAGGATTTTGTTGTTCCGAGGTCCTACGAGCAGTACTTC.

V is TRBV5-1 and J is TRBJ2-1; 8 positions match TRBD1. The CDR3 runs to 17 residues. Per the germline V gene, CDR1 is SGHRS and CDR2 is YFSETQ. V was clipped by 4 bases and J by 7 bases; unmatched bases: 16. CDR3 sequence: CASSRDLGQGQLNEQFF. The CDR3 region has the DNA TGCGCCAGCAGCAGGGACTTAGGACAGGGTCAATTAAATGAGCAGTTCTTC. The full variable domain, completed using reference TRBV5-1 and TRBJ2-1, is KAGVTQTPRYLIKTRGQQVTLSCSPISGHRSVSWYQQTPGQGLQFLFEYFSETQRNKGNFPGRFSGRQFSNSRSEMNVSTLELGDSALYLCASSRDLGQGQLNEQFFGPGTRLTVL.

V usage is TRBV7-8 and J usage is TRBJ1-1; maybe TRBD1 (5 bases). Germline V gives CDR1 SGHVS, CDR2 FQNEAQ. The V gene lost 2 bases and the J gene lost 0 bases, with 16 bases spanning the gap. The CDR3 length is 17 residues. Written as DNA, the CDR3 is TGTGCCAGCAGCTTAAGGGGCGCCAGGGTGGTGAACACTGAAGCTTTCTTT. Translation: CASSLRGARVVNTEAFF.

In this sample, this clonotype turned up a few times. This sequence joins TRBV2 and TRBJ1-1, with D possibly TRBD1 on 5 matching bases. The germline V and J ends were trimmed by 4 bases and 7 bases, with 10 bases remaining between them. CDR1 is SNHLY and CDR2 is FYNNEI in the germline V gene. The CDR3 runs 12 residues. CDR3: CASSGWDCEAFF. CDR3 bases: TGTGCCAGCAGTGGCTGGGACTGTGAAGCTTTCTTT.

The chain recombines TRBV5-1 with TRBJ2-3; D tentatively fits TRBD1 or TRBD2 (5 bases each). The germline V gene encodes CDR1 SGHRS and CDR2 YFSETQ. The CDR3 is made up of 16 amino acids. The germline V and J ends were trimmed by 1 base and 2 bases, with 14 bases remaining between them. The CDR3, as DNA: TGCGCCAGCAGCTTGATAACCGGGACCTACACAGATACGCAGTATTTT. It codes for CASSLITGTYTDTQYF.